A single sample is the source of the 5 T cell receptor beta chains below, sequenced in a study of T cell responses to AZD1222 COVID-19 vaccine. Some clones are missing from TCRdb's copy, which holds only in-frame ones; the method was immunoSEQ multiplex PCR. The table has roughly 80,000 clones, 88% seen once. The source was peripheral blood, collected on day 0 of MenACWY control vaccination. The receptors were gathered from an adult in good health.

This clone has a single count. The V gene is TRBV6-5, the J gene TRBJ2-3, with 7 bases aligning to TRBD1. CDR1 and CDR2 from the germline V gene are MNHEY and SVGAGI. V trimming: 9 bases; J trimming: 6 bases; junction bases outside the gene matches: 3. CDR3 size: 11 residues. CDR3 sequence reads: CASFRGDTQYF. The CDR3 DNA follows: TGTGCCAGTTTCAGGGGGGATACGCAGTATTTT.

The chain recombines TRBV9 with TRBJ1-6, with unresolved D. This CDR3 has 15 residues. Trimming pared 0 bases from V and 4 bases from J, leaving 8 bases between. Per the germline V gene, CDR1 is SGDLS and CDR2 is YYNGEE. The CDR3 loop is CASSVAGEYNSPLHF. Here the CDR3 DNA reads TGTGCCAGCAGCGTAGCCGGGGAATATAATTCACCCCTCCACTTT.

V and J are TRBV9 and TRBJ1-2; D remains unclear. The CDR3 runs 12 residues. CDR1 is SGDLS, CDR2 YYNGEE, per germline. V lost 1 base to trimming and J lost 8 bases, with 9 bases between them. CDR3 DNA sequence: TGTGCCAGCAGCGTAAATTACGGAGGCTACACCTTC. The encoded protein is CASSVNYGGYTF.

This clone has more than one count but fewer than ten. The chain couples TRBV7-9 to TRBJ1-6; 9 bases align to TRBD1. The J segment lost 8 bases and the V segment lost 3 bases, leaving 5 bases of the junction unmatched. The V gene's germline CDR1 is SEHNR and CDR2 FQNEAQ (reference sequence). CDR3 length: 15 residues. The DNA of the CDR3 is TGTGCCAGCAGCTTGGGACAGGGTGGGGATTCACCCCTCCACTTT. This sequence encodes CASSLGQGGDSPLHF.

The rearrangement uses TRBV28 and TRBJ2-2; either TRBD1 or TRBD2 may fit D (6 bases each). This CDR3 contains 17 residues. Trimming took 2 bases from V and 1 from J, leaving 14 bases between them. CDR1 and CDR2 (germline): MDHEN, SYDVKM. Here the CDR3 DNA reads TGTGCCAGCAGTTTAATTTCCCGGGGGCGGAACACCGGGGAGCTGTTTTTT. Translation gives CASSLISRGRNTGELFF.